This T cell receptor (beta chain) was captured in a study of T-cell memory formation after mild COVID-19. Broader study findings: Later expanders leaned CD4+, whereas day 15 to 85 contracting clones were balanced CD4/CD8. The appearance of some responding clones in pre-infection memory suggested that cross-reactive memory joined. Of the contracting clones, CD4+ ones lay mainly in CM and EM, and CD8+ ones in EMRA.

As concerns this clonotype: Its antigen remains unknown.

TCR alpha and TCR beta cDNA libraries carrying sample barcodes and UMIs were produced by 5'RACE using constant-segment primers. TCRdb analysed the 5' RACE reads with MiXCR anew, one entry per CDR3 protein. In the table there are 350,000 to 500,000 distinct CDR3 sequences, roughly 18% of which are singletons. The receptor's source is a man between 18 and 29 years old who had mild COVID-19 (a few samples of this study predate the infection). Cell type and time point are not known. Source material: PBMCs or a T cell subset sorted from them (not recorded which).

The CDR3 here is CASSFPGKNTEAFF. DNA for the CDR3: TGTGCCAGCAGCTTCCCCGGGAAGAACACTGAAGCTTTCTTT. This rearrangement joins TRBV5-6 to TRBJ1-1; the D is unclear. Germline lookup yields CDR1 SGHDT and CDR2 YYEEEE. The CDR3 is 14 residues long. The V and J ends lost 2 bases and 1 base respectively, with 9 bases between them.